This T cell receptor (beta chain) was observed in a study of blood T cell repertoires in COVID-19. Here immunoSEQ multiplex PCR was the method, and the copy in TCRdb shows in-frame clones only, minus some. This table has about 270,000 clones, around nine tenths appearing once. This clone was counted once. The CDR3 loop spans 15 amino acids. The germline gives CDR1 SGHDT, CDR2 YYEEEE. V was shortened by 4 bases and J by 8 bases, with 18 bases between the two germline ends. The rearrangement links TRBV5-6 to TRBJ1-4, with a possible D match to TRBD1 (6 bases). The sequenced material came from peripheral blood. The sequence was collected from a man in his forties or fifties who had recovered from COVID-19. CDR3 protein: CASSPLQGRGEKLFF. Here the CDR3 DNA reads TGTGCCAGCAGCCCCCTACAGGGAAGAGGAGAAAAACTGTTTTTT.